The rows below give T cell receptor beta chains drawn from one sample of a study of blood T cell repertoires in COVID-19. Repertoires were generated with immunoSEQ multiplex PCR, while TCRdb's copy carries only in-frame clones and drops some. The table lists around 290,000 clones, 85% to 90% of them singletons, with about 4.6% in the top ten. The sequenced material came from peripheral blood. All receptors derive from a man aged 35 to 55 with acute or convalescent COVID-19. CDR3s include the opening cysteine and the closing phenylalanine or tryptophan. Fields, in order: D gene, V gene, J gene, clone size, CDR3 DNA, CDR3 protein. The D gene is left open where the match is weak. The size entry is marked missing in some rows and otherwise reads once, few, many or a size class.

D gene: TRBD1
V gene: TRBV29-1
J gene: TRBJ2-7
clone size: -
CDR3 DNA: TGCAGCGTTGAGGGACAGGGCGGTGGGCAGTACTTC
CDR3 protein: CSVEGQGGGQYF

D gene: -
V gene: TRBV23-1
J gene: TRBJ1-4
clone size: -
CDR3 DNA: TGCGCCAGCAGTCAGCAACCAGGATGTAATGAAAAACTGTTTTTT
CDR3 protein: CASSQQPGCNEKLFF

D gene: -
V gene: TRBV25-1
J gene: TRBJ1-2
clone size: -
CDR3 DNA: TGTGCCAGCAGTCAGGGGATAGTTGGCTACACCTTC
CDR3 protein: CASSQGIVGYTF

D gene: -
V gene: TRBV5-4
J gene: TRBJ1-2
clone size: few
CDR3 DNA: TGTGCCAGCAGCTTGCTCGGCGGGGGCTATGGCTACACCTTC
CDR3 protein: CASSLLGGGYGYTF

D gene: -
V gene: TRBV6-5
J gene: TRBJ1-3
clone size: once
CDR3 DNA: TGTGCCAGCAGTCGGGGGGCTTTTGGAAACACCATATATTTT
CDR3 protein: CASSRGAFGNTIYF

D gene: -
V gene: TRBV6-5
J gene: TRBJ1-4
clone size: -
CDR3 DNA: TGTGCCAGCAGTTTGAACATCAGGGTGGCTAATGAAAAACTGTTTTTT
CDR3 protein: CASSLNIRVANEKLFF

D gene: TRBD1
V gene: TRBV5-4
J gene: TRBJ1-2
clone size: once
CDR3 DNA: TGTGCCAGCTTGAGGGACAGACGCTATGGCTACACCTTC
CDR3 protein: CASLRDRRYGYTF

D gene: TRBD1
V gene: TRBV7-9
J gene: TRBJ1-2
clone size: -
CDR3 DNA: TGTGCCAGCAGCTCCCAACAGGGGATCTATGGCTACACCTTC
CDR3 protein: CASSSQQGIYGYTF

D gene: TRBD1
V gene: TRBV4-1
J gene: TRBJ1-5
clone size: -
CDR3 DNA: TGCGCCAGCAGCCCGGGACAGGGTTCGGGCCCCCAGGCCCAGCATTTT
CDR3 protein: CASSPGQGSGPQAQHF

D gene: -
V gene: TRBV5-6
J gene: TRBJ1-2
clone size: -
CDR3 DNA: TGTGCCAGCACCCAAGAGGGCAGTAGTGGCTACACCTTC
CDR3 protein: CASTQEGSSGYTF

D gene: -
V gene: TRBV18
J gene: TRBJ1-4
clone size: -
CDR3 DNA: TGTGCCAGCTCGTTCAGGGTCGCGTTAACTAATGAAAAACTGTTTTTT
CDR3 protein: CASSFRVALTNEKLFF

D gene: TRBD1
V gene: TRBV19
J gene: TRBJ1-1
clone size: -
CDR3 DNA: TGTGCCAGTAGTTCGACAGGGGTAGACACTGAAGCTTTCTTT
CDR3 protein: CASSSTGVDTEAFF

D gene: -
V gene: TRBV5-1
J gene: TRBJ2-2
clone size: -
CDR3 DNA: TGCGCCAGCAGCTTGGCCGAGGGTAACACCGGGGAGCTGTTTTTT
CDR3 protein: CASSLAEGNTGELFF

D gene: TRBD1
V gene: TRBV3-1/TRBV3-2
J gene: TRBJ1-5
clone size: -
CDR3 DNA: TGTGCCAGCAGCCCACAGGGGGTTGGAGATCAGCCCCAGCATTTT
CDR3 protein: CASSPQGVGDQPQHF

D gene: TRBD1
V gene: TRBV4-2
J gene: TRBJ1-4
clone size: -
CDR3 DNA: TGTGCCAGCAGCCAAGGGAGTAAGGGACAGGGGACTGAAAAACTGTTTTTT
CDR3 protein: CASSQGSKGQGTEKLFF

D gene: TRBD2
V gene: TRBV12-3/TRBV12-4
J gene: TRBJ2-7
clone size: -
CDR3 DNA: TGTGCCAGCAGTTTTTGGGAGGGGCAGCAGTACTTC
CDR3 protein: CASSFWEGQQYF

D gene: TRBD2
V gene: TRBV2
J gene: TRBJ2-5
clone size: -
CDR3 DNA: TGTGCCAGCAGGGAGACTAGCGGGTTCCAAGAGACCCAGTACTTC
CDR3 protein: CASRETSGFQETQYF

D gene: -
V gene: TRBV10-1
J gene: TRBJ1-3
clone size: -
CDR3 DNA: TGCGCCAGCAGTGAGTCACTGAGAAACACCATATATTTT
CDR3 protein: CASSESLRNTIYF

D gene: TRBD1
V gene: TRBV5-6
J gene: TRBJ1-2
clone size: -
CDR3 DNA: TGTGCCAGCAGCAATAGGGGACAGCCGGGGACTGGCTACACCTTC
CDR3 protein: CASSNRGQPGTGYTF

D gene: -
V gene: TRBV12-3/TRBV12-4
J gene: TRBJ2-1
clone size: -
CDR3 DNA: TGTGCCAGCAGGCCGGTTTGGAATGAGCAGTTCTTC
CDR3 protein: CASRPVWNEQFF

D gene: -
V gene: TRBV6-1
J gene: TRBJ1-2
clone size: -
CDR3 DNA: TGTGCCAGCAGTGAGTCTTCTTCAGGCTACTATGGCTACACCTTC
CDR3 protein: CASSESSSGYYGYTF

D gene: TRBD1
V gene: TRBV5-4
J gene: TRBJ1-2
clone size: once
CDR3 DNA: TGTGCCAGCAGGCCCGGACAGGGCGCGGGGGACGGCTACACCTTC
CDR3 protein: CASRPGQGAGDGYTF

D gene: -
V gene: TRBV9
J gene: TRBJ1-2
clone size: -
CDR3 DNA: TGTGCCAGCAGCGTAGGCGGACATTATAACTATGGCTACACCTTC
CDR3 protein: CASSVGGHYNYGYTF

D gene: TRBD1
V gene: TRBV5-6
J gene: TRBJ1-2
clone size: -
CDR3 DNA: TGTGCCAGCAGCTCTGGGACAGTGAGTAACTATGGCTACACCTTC
CDR3 protein: CASSSGTVSNYGYTF

D gene: -
V gene: TRBV11-2
J gene: TRBJ1-4
clone size: once
CDR3 DNA: TGTGCCAGCAGCTTAAACCTGGCAGGGTACGAAAAACTGTTTTTT
CDR3 protein: CASSLNLAGYEKLFF

D gene: TRBD1
V gene: TRBV24-1
J gene: TRBJ1-1
clone size: once
CDR3 DNA: TGTGCCACCTGGGACAGGGGGCGTTTTTCGAACACTGAAGCTTTCTTT
CDR3 protein: CATWDRGRFSNTEAFF

D gene: -
V gene: TRBV6-5
J gene: TRBJ1-1
clone size: -
CDR3 DNA: TGTGCCACCCGGGGACATTCGAACACTGAAGCTTTCTTT
CDR3 protein: CATRGHSNTEAFF

D gene: TRBD2
V gene: TRBV5-4
J gene: TRBJ2-3
clone size: -
CDR3 DNA: TGTGCCAGCAGCCCCCGGGCTAGCGGGGGGGCCGGGGATACGCAGTATTTT
CDR3 protein: CASSPRASGGAGDTQYF

D gene: -
V gene: TRBV25-1
J gene: TRBJ1-4
clone size: -
CDR3 DNA: TGTGCCAGCAGTGAAAGAGGCGAAGATGAAAAACTGTTTTTT
CDR3 protein: CASSERGEDEKLFF

D gene: -
V gene: TRBV30
J gene: TRBJ1-1
clone size: once
CDR3 DNA: TGTGCCTGGAACCCAGGGTTAATTGCTGAAGCTTTCTTT
CDR3 protein: CAWNPGLIAEAFF

D gene: TRBD1
V gene: TRBV5-1
J gene: TRBJ1-2
clone size: few
CDR3 DNA: TGCGCCAGCAGCTCCTCCTTGGGACAGGGGTATGGCTACACCTTC
CDR3 protein: CASSSSLGQGYGYTF

D gene: -
V gene: TRBV6-4
J gene: TRBJ2-3
clone size: few
CDR3 DNA: TGTGCCAGCAGTGTTGGGCCTTTAGATACGCAGTATTTT
CDR3 protein: CASSVGPLDTQYF

D gene: -
V gene: TRBV3-1/TRBV3-2
J gene: TRBJ1-1
clone size: -
CDR3 DNA: TGTGCCAGCAGCCTCCAGGGGACAAGGGCAGCTTTCTTT
CDR3 protein: CASSLQGTRAAFF

D gene: -
V gene: TRBV5-1
J gene: TRBJ2-7
clone size: once
CDR3 DNA: TGCGCCAGCAGCTTGGCCGGGGATCCGAACGAGAGCTACGAGCAGTACTTC
CDR3 protein: CASSLAGDPNESYEQYF

D gene: TRBD1
V gene: TRBV7-9
J gene: TRBJ1-6
clone size: -
CDR3 DNA: TGTGCCAGCAGCTTAGCGACAGGGAACGAAGATTCACCCCTCCACTTT
CDR3 protein: CASSLATGNEDSPLHF

D gene: TRBD1
V gene: TRBV7-9
J gene: TRBJ1-1
clone size: -
CDR3 DNA: TGTGCCACCCAGGGGGAAGGGACTGAAGCTTTCTTT
CDR3 protein: CATQGEGTEAFF

D gene: -
V gene: TRBV6-5
J gene: TRBJ2-7
clone size: once
CDR3 DNA: TGTGCCAGCAGGTTCCCGGGCAGGGTGGGCGAGCAGTACTTC
CDR3 protein: CASRFPGRVGEQYF

D gene: TRBD2
V gene: TRBV11-2
J gene: TRBJ2-4
clone size: -
CDR3 DNA: TGTGCCAGCAGCTCTAGCGGGTTAGACATTCAGTACTTC
CDR3 protein: CASSSSGLDIQYF

D gene: -
V gene: TRBV24-1
J gene: TRBJ2-1
clone size: -
CDR3 DNA: TGTGCCACCAGTGATTCTACCGGGCTAGGGGTTTACAATGAGCAGTTCTTC
CDR3 protein: CATSDSTGLGVYNEQFF

D gene: -
V gene: TRBV25-1
J gene: TRBJ2-3
clone size: -
CDR3 DNA: TGTGCCAGCAGGCGAGGGAGCACAGATACGCAGTATTTT
CDR3 protein: CASRRGSTDTQYF

D gene: TRBD2
V gene: TRBV5-1
J gene: TRBJ2-5
clone size: -
CDR3 DNA: TGCGCCAGCAGCTTGGTTTCGGCTAGCGGGGGACAAGAGACCCAGTACTTC
CDR3 protein: CASSLVSASGGQETQYF

D gene: TRBD2
V gene: TRBV2
J gene: TRBJ2-3
clone size: -
CDR3 DNA: TGTGCCAGCAGGAGACTAGCGGGGGACGCAGATACGCAGTATTTT
CDR3 protein: CASRRLAGDADTQYF

D gene: -
V gene: TRBV7-2
J gene: TRBJ1-4
clone size: -
CDR3 DNA: TGTGCCAGCAGCCTCCGGGGTCGTAATGAAAAACTGTTTTTT
CDR3 protein: CASSLRGRNEKLFF

D gene: -
V gene: TRBV12-3/TRBV12-4
J gene: TRBJ2-3
clone size: -
CDR3 DNA: TGTGCCAGCATCCTCAGGGGCACAGATACGCAGTATTTT
CDR3 protein: CASILRGTDTQYF

D gene: -
V gene: TRBV12-3/TRBV12-4
J gene: TRBJ1-4
clone size: -
CDR3 DNA: TGTGCCAGCAGTGCTCGGAGGGAAAAACTGTTTTTT
CDR3 protein: CASSARREKLFF

D gene: -
V gene: TRBV19
J gene: TRBJ1-2
clone size: -
CDR3 DNA: TGTGCCAGTAGTATTAAAAGCAACTATGGCTACACCTTC
CDR3 protein: CASSIKSNYGYTF

D gene: -
V gene: TRBV10-3
J gene: TRBJ2-2
clone size: -
CDR3 DNA: TGTGCCATCGCGGACAGTGTTAACACCGGGGAGCTGTTTTTT
CDR3 protein: CAIADSVNTGELFF

D gene: TRBD1
V gene: TRBV3-1/TRBV3-2
J gene: TRBJ1-1
clone size: few
CDR3 DNA: TGTGCCAGCAGCCGATGGGGACAGGGGAACACTGAAGCTTTCTTT
CDR3 protein: CASSRWGQGNTEAFF

D gene: -
V gene: TRBV4-1
J gene: TRBJ2-3
clone size: -
CDR3 DNA: TGCGCCAGCAGCTGGTTGGGCCTGAGAACAGATACGCAGTATTTT
CDR3 protein: CASSWLGLRTDTQYF

D gene: -
V gene: TRBV2
J gene: TRBJ2-1
clone size: -
CDR3 DNA: TGTGCCAGCAGTTACAGCCTGAGCTCCTACAATGAGCAGTTCTTC
CDR3 protein: CASSYSLSSYNEQFF

D gene: -
V gene: TRBV6-5
J gene: TRBJ1-1
clone size: -
CDR3 DNA: TGTGCCAGCAAGGAATGGGGGGGGCAGGGCACTGAAGCTTTCTTT
CDR3 protein: CASKEWGGQGTEAFF

D gene: TRBD2
V gene: TRBV7-2
J gene: TRBJ2-4
clone size: -
CDR3 DNA: TGTGCCAGCAGCGAATTGGGCGGGGGGGAAACCAAAAACATTCAGTACTTC
CDR3 protein: CASSELGGGETKNIQYF

D gene: TRBD2
V gene: TRBV3-1/TRBV3-2
J gene: TRBJ2-1
clone size: -
CDR3 DNA: TGTGCCAGCAGCCAGAGCGGGGGGGTCAATGAGCAGTTCTTC
CDR3 protein: CASSQSGGVNEQFF